A selection of T cell receptor beta chains follows, all from one sample in a study of blood T cell repertoires in COVID-19. Profiling relied on immunoSEQ multiplex PCR, and the TCRdb table lists in-frame clones only, not all of them. The sample shows a few hundred thousand clones, roughly 90% of them seen only once. The sequencing input was peripheral blood. These receptor sequences come from a man in his forties with acute or convalescent COVID-19. CDR3s include the opening cysteine and the closing phenylalanine or tryptophan. D genes are given only for firm matches. Clone size is given for some rows only: seen once, a few or many times, or a class if the clone is expanded.

>NA|NA|TRBV5-5|TRBJ1-2
TGTGCCAGCAGCTCCCACGTACGAAACAGAGGTGTGGCAGGGGGCTACACCTTC
CASSSHVRNRGVAGGYTF
>few|TRBD1|TRBV19|TRBJ1-6
TGTGCCAGTAGTTCAAACAGGGGCACCTATAATTCACCCCTCCACTTT
CASSSNRGTYNSPLHF
>NA|NA|TRBV19|TRBJ1-3
TGTGCCAGTAGTGAGCGGGGCTTTCACTCTGGAAACACCATATATTTT
CASSERGFHSGNTIYF
>NA|TRBD1|TRBV29-1|TRBJ1-2
TGCAGCGCCCGCAGGGGGGCCGAATACTATGGCTACACCTTC
CSARRGAEYYGYTF
>NA|TRBD1|TRBV27|TRBJ2-2
TGTGCCAGCAGGCCACAGGGGTTTGGGGAGCTGTTTTTT
CASRPQGFGELFF
>NA|NA|TRBV11-2|TRBJ2-2
TGTGCCAGCAGCTTATTTCAGGGCACCGGGGAGCTGTTTTTT
CASSLFQGTGELFF
>NA|TRBD2|TRBV18|TRBJ2-4
TGTGCCAGCTCACCCTATAGCGGGAGTGGCAACATTCAGTACTTC
CASSPYSGSGNIQYF
>NA|NA|TRBV5-1|TRBJ1-4
TGCGCCAGCAGCTTGGGGCAGGGCAATGAAAAACTGTTTTTT
CASSLGQGNEKLFF
>NA|TRBD1|TRBV7-9|TRBJ2-7
TGTGCCAGCAGCTTAGCCGGGACAGCAACCTACGAGCAGTACTTC
CASSLAGTATYEQYF
>NA|TRBD2|TRBV5-1|TRBJ2-7
TGCGCCAGCAGCTTGGGACCAGCGGGAGTTGACGAGCAGTACTTC
CASSLGPAGVDEQYF
>NA|NA|TRBV7-2|TRBJ1-3
TGTGCCAGCAGCTTAACCGGGGGGCCAGGAAACACCATATATTTT
CASSLTGGPGNTIYF
>NA|TRBD1|TRBV10-1|TRBJ1-1
TGCGCCAGCAGGACAGGGAGGAACACTGAAGCTTTCTTT
CASRTGRNTEAFF
>NA|NA|TRBV11-3|TRBJ2-2
TGTGCCAGCAGCCTAAATGGCGGGGAGCTGTTTTTT
CASSLNGGELFF
>NA|NA|TRBV2|TRBJ1-2
TGTGCCAGCAGTGAAGGGCAGTACTATGGCTACACCTTC
CASSEGQYYGYTF
>NA|TRBD2|TRBV9|TRBJ2-2
TGTGCCAGCAGCGGGACTAGCGGGGGCACCGGGGAGCTGTTTTTT
CASSGTSGGTGELFF
>NA|TRBD2|TRBV7-9|TRBJ2-7
TGTGCCAGCAGCTTGTCCTTAGCGGGAGGATCCGTCTACGAGCAGTACTTC
CASSLSLAGGSVYEQYF
>once|TRBD1|TRBV20-1|TRBJ2-1
TGCAGTGCTAGTGACGGACAGGGGGGTAAAAATGAGCAGTTCTTC
CSASDGQGGKNEQFF
>NA|NA|TRBV19|TRBJ2-5
TGTGCCAGTAGTATGGGGGGGGGCGCGAGGGAGACCCAGTACTTC
CASSMGGGARETQYF
>NA|TRBD2|TRBV7-3|TRBJ2-3
TGTGCCAGCAGCCGCCGTCCCGGGGGGGCCGTAGATACGCAGTATTTT
CASSRRPGGAVDTQYF
>NA|NA|TRBV18|TRBJ1-3
TGTGCCAGCTCACCACGCCAACAGGGTTCTGGAAACACCATATATTTT
CASSPRQQGSGNTIYF
>NA|NA|TRBV6-1|TRBJ1-5
TGTGCCAGCAGTGAATGGATAGGGGAAATAGGCAATCAGCCCCAGCATTTT
CASSEWIGEIGNQPQHF
>NA|NA|TRBV28|TRBJ1-4
TGTGCCAGCTACGGACAGTCAGAGGAAAAACTGTTTTTT
CASYGQSEEKLFF
>once|NA|TRBV28|TRBJ2-6
TGTGCCAGCAGTCCAACAAGCTCTGGGGCCAACGTCCTGACTTTC
CASSPTSSGANVLTF
>NA|NA|TRBV5-1|TRBJ2-7
TGCGCCAGCAGCTTGGCTGGAGACGACTACGAGCAGTACTTC
CASSLAGDDYEQYF
>NA|NA|TRBV2|TRBJ2-3
TGTGCCAGCAGTGATGGCGGGGAATGGGCAGATACGCAGTATTTT
CASSDGGEWADTQYF
>NA|TRBD1|TRBV28|TRBJ2-4
TGTGCCAGCAGCCAACCGGGACAGGTAAACATTCAGTACTTC
CASSQPGQVNIQYF
>NA|NA|TRBV6-2/TRBV6-3|TRBJ1-1
TGTGCCAGCAGTTACTCGAGTCAGGGTGACACTGAAGCTTTCTTT
CASSYSSQGDTEAFF
>NA|TRBD1|TRBV7-9|TRBJ1-2
TGTGCCAGCAGGGCAAAACAGGGGGCTGAGTATGGCTACACCTTC
CASRAKQGAEYGYTF
>NA|TRBD1|TRBV10-3|TRBJ2-2
TGTGCCATCAGTGGACAGGGGGTGGGCACCGGGGAGCTGTTTTTT
CAISGQGVGTGELFF
>NA|NA|TRBV7-6|TRBJ2-2
TGTGCCAGCAGCTTCACAAACGCCGGGGAGCTGTTTTTT
CASSFTNAGELFF
>NA|TRBD1|TRBV3-1/TRBV3-2|TRBJ1-4
TGTGCCAGCAGCCCCCCAGGGACAGGGGGGGAAAAACTGTTTTTT
CASSPPGTGGEKLFF